This passage covers 32 T cell receptor beta chains from one sample sequenced in a study of glioma-infiltrating T cells. TCR alpha and beta CDR3 regions were amplified from RNA using iRepertoire nested multiplex PCR. MiXCR, applied by TCRdb to the multiplex PCR reads, yields one record per CDR3 protein. The table includes approximately 110,000 distinct CDR3 sequences, 25% to 30% detected once. The sequenced sample consisted of glioma tissue, nonneoplastic brain tissue, or PBMCs (not recorded which). These receptors all stem from a human donor with low-grade glioma or glioblastoma, undergoing nonglioma brain surgery, or in good health (not recorded which).

This clonotype was found many times. The rearrangement joins TRBV12-3 or TRBV12-4 to TRBJ1-3; D gene uncertain. This CDR3 spans 13 amino acids. Trimming removed 11 bases at V and 0 bases at J, with 11 bases between. DNA for the CDR3: TGTGCCGCAGGTTGGAGCTCTGGAAACACCATATATTTT. Protein product: CAAGWSSGNTIYF.

This clonotype was counted at least ten times. The V gene is TRBV4-3, the J gene TRBJ1-1, with D perhaps TRBD1 (5 bases). The germline CDR1 and CDR2 sequences are LGHNA and YSLEER. Trimming cost V 4 bases and J 4 bases, with 13 bases left between them. The CDR3 contains 14 residues. For the CDR3, the DNA is TGCGCCAGCAGCCGTTTGGCGGGGGGCACTGAAGCTTTCTTT. Translation: CASSRLAGGTEAFF.

As concerns this clonotype: A junction end diverges from the germline sequence, so it may reflect a read error. Here the CDR3 reads CASSEAREGTQCF. In DNA, the CDR3 is TGTGCCAGCAGTGAAGCGCGGGAGGGGACCCAGTGCTTC. The chain uses TRBV2 and TRBJ2-5; 9 bases map to TRBD2. This CDR3 has 13 residues. The germline CDR1 and CDR2 sequences are SNHLY and FYNNEI. Full variable domain (rest looked up from reference TRBV2 and TRBJ2-5): EPEVTQTPSHQVTQMGQEVILRCVPISNHLYFYWYRQILGQKVEFLVSFYNNEISEKSEIFDDQFSVERPDGSNFTLKIRSTKLEDSAMYFCASSEAREGTQCFGPGTRLLVL.

This clonotype has only one observation. It may be a read error: a sequence one base away is much more abundant. The chain has TRBV7-2 and TRBJ2-2, with D perhaps TRBD1 or TRBD2 (5 bases each). CDR3 size: 13 residues. Germline CDR1 and CDR2: SGHTA and FQGNSA. CDR3 loop: CASSLYGTVELFF. In DNA, the CDR3 is TGTGCCAGCAGCTTATACGGGACCGTGGAGCTGTTTTTT.

The chain carries TRBV18 and TRBJ1-3; 7 nucleotides agree with TRBD1. With 4 bases clipped from V and 0 bases from J, the junction kept 9 bases outside the gene matches. Germline V gene lookup returns CDR1 KGHSH and CDR2 LQKENI. The CDR3 sequence is 17 residues long. CDR3 nucleotides: TGTGCCAGCTCACTATACGAGGGGGCAGGCTCTGGAAACACCATATATTTT. Amino acids: CASSLYEGAGSGNTIYF.

The CDR3 loop reads CSSRGQLNTEAFF. CDR3 in DNA: TGCAGCAGCCGTGGACAGTTGAACACTGAAGCTTTCTTT. V and J are TRBV29-1 and TRBJ1-1, with D maybe TRBD1 (6 bases). V shed 8 bases and J shed 0 bases, with 13 bases lying between them. CDR1 and CDR2 from the germline V gene are SQVTM and ANQGSEA. The CDR3 is 13 residues long.

A few counts support this clonotype. The J gene is TRBJ1-1, the V gene TRBV29-1; D is possibly TRBD1 (5 bases). CDR1 is SQVTM and CDR2 is ANQGSEA in the germline V gene. The V gene lost 2 bases and the J gene lost 7 bases, with 17 bases spanning the gap. The CDR3 is made up of 14 amino acids. The CDR3 DNA follows: TGCAGCGTTGAAATAGCCGGGGCCTCCAATGAAGCTTTCTTT. Translating gives CSVEIAGASNEAFF. Variable domain in full (rest from reference TRBV29-1 and TRBJ1-1): SAVISQKPSRDICQRGTSLTIQCQVDSQVTMMFWYRQQPGQSLTLIATANQGSEATYESGFVIDKFPISRPNLTFSTLTVSNMSPEDSSIYLCSVEIAGASNEAFFGQGTRLTVV.

The table lists this clonotype with many counts. This chain uses TRBV7-6 with TRBJ2-2; tentative D call: TRBD2 (6 bases). Germline CDR1 and CDR2: SGHVS and FNYEAQ. The CDR3 spans 14 residues. V was clipped by 6 bases and J by 2 bases, with 10 bases between them. CDR3 bases: TGTGCCAGCAGAGAGGGACTTAACACCGGGGAGCTGTTTTTT. Translated: CASREGLNTGELFF.

This clonotype was observed many times. The V gene is TRBV7-2, the J gene TRBJ2-3; D remains ambiguous. The germline CDR1 and CDR2 sequences are SGHTA and FQGNSA. There are 14 residues in the CDR3. Between the trimmed V and J ends, which lost 4 bases and 0 bases, there was a span of 8 bases. As DNA, the CDR3 is TGTGCCAGCAGCTCCCGACCAAGCACAGATACGCAGTATTTT. The encoded protein is CASSSRPSTDTQYF.

This clonotype was observed a handful of times. The chain carries TRBV3-1 and TRBJ2-1; the D gene is possibly TRBD2 (6 bases). The germline gives CDR1 LGHDT, CDR2 YNNKEL (reference sequence). Deletions cut 1 base from V and 4 bases from J, with 14 bases between. CDR3 length: 16 amino acids. This CDR3 reads CASSQGWGDRYNEQFF. DNA for the CDR3: TGTGCCAGCAGCCAAGGGTGGGGGGATCGGTACAATGAGCAGTTCTTC.

At least ten counts were recorded for this clonotype. J is TRBJ1-2 and V is TRBV7-6; TRBD1 matches at 7 bases. J lost 3 bases, V lost 5 bases, and 6 bases had no gene match. This CDR3 is built from 14 residues. The germline gives CDR1 SGHVS, CDR2 FNYEAQ. CDR3 sequence: CASSDPGQDYGYTF. For the CDR3, the DNA is TGTGCCAGCAGCGACCCTGGACAGGACTATGGCTACACCTTC.

Turning to this clonotype: No DNA is shown, since the ends of the CDR3 on it are uncertain; the CDR3 is the one TCRdb lists. This sequence joins TRBV6-1 and TRBJ1-2; TRBD1 reflects the table's D call only, with no check against the DNA. Germline CDR1 is MNHNS and CDR2 is SASEGT. Termini included, the CDR3 measures 22 amino acids. CDR3 amino acids: CASSEALTQYFCASRGVGGYTF.

In its sample, this clonotype was seen many times. V is TRBV7-2 and J is TRBJ2-7, with D hard to call. Trimming shortened V by 2 bases and J by 0 bases, and 5 bases separated the two germline ends. Per germline, CDR1 SGHTA and CDR2 FQGNSA. The CDR3 sequence is 13 residues long. This CDR3 reads CASSLSPSYEQYF. For the CDR3, the DNA is TGTGCCAGCAGCTTAAGCCCCTCCTACGAGCAGTACTTC.

In the case of this clonotype: A much larger clone differs from this one at a single base, so this may be a read error. No conserved phenylalanine or tryptophan is present at the end of the CDR3, so a read error is the likely explanation. CDR3: CAWTDAGAGYTL. CDR3 nucleotide sequence: TGTGCCTGGACGGACGCGGGGGCCGGCTACACCCTC. The V gene is TRBV30, the J gene TRBJ1-2, with a tentative D call TRBD1 (6 bases). This CDR3 is built from 12 residues. The germline gives CDR1 GTSNPN, CDR2 SVGIG (reference sequence). V gave up 4 bases and J gave up 8 bases, with 14 bases separating them.

This chain joins TRBV29-1 and TRBJ2-2; D possibly corresponds to TRBD1 (5 bases). The CDR3 is made up of 13 amino acids. Germline assignment: CDR1 SQVTM and CDR2 ANQGSEA. Trimming shortened V by 5 bases and J by 1 base, and 8 bases separated the two germline ends. CDR3 bases: TGCAGCGTTATAAGGGGGAACACCGGGGAGCTGTTTTTT. Translation: CSVIRGNTGELFF.

With regard to this clonotype: A much larger clone lies one base from this, so it may be a read error. V and J are TRBV3-1 and TRBJ1-5, with D unclear. Germline V lookup: CDR1 LGHDT, CDR2 YNNKEL (reference sequence). The CDR3 length is 14 residues. DNA of the CDR3: TGTGCCAGCAGCCAAGATTCGTTTGCTCAGACCCAGCATTTT. The encoded protein is CASSQDSFAQTQHF.

The sample holds many counts of this clonotype. The rearrangement links TRBV6-1 to TRBJ1-1, with D hard to call. The germline V gene encodes CDR1 MNHNS and CDR2 SASEGT. V was clipped by 5 bases and J by 0 bases, with 7 bases between them. This CDR3 is built from 13 residues. The CDR3 bases are TGTGCCAGCAGTTTTCGCATGAACACTGAAGCTTTCTTT. Its protein is CASSFRMNTEAFF.

This clonotype has a handful of counts. This rearrangement joins TRBV7-9 to TRBJ2-5, with D perhaps matching TRBD2 (6 bases). Germline CDR1 SEHNR, CDR2 FQNEAQ (reference sequence). This CDR3 spans 13 amino acids. V lost 5 bases, J lost 2 bases, and 9 bases lay in between. As DNA, the CDR3 is TGTGCCAGCAGCCGGGGGAAGCAAGAGACCCAGTACTTC. This codes for CASSRGKQETQYF.

This clonotype was picked up a small number of times. This sequence joins TRBV18 and TRBJ2-7; maybe TRBD1 (6 bases). Trimming took off 2 bases at V and 2 bases at J, with 31 bases between the two ends. The CDR3 sequence is 21 residues long. CDR1 is KGHSH, CDR2 LQKENI, per germline. Here the CDR3 reads CASSPNKSLIHSGVLPYEQYF. The CDR3 region has the DNA TGTGCCAGCTCACCAAATAAATCTCTCATCCACTCAGGGGTTCTCCCCTACGAGCAGTACTTC.

This clonotype was counted many times. The chain links TRBV2 to TRBJ1-1, with a possible D match to TRBD1 (5 bases). This CDR3 has 11 residues. The germline V and J ends were trimmed by 0 bases and 11 bases, with 7 bases remaining between them. Germline CDR1 is SNHLY and CDR2 is FYNNEI. DNA of the CDR3: TGTGCCAGCAGTGAAGCGGGGGAGGCTTTCTTT. Amino acids: CASSEAGEAFF. The complete variable domain, with remaining parts taken from reference TRBV2 and TRBJ1-1, reads EPEVTQTPSHQVTQMGQEVILRCVPISNHLYFYWYRQILGQKVEFLVSFYNNEISEKSEIFDDQFSVERPDGSNFTLKIRSTKLEDSAMYFCASSEAGEAFFGQGTRLTVV.

This clonotype was seen repeatedly, ten times or more. This rearrangement joins TRBV6-1 to TRBJ2-5; 9 bases are shared with TRBD2. Germline lookup yields CDR1 MNHNS and CDR2 SASEGT. The CDR3 extends over 14 amino acids. The trim removed 6 bases at V and 3 bases at J, leaving 5 bases unmatched. Here the CDR3 DNA reads TGTGCCAGCAGGCTAGCGGGGCCGAAAGAGACCCAGTACTTC. Amino acids: CASRLAGPKETQYF.

This clonotype was detected ten times or more. V gene TRBV6-4 combines with J gene TRBJ2-1; possibly TRBD1 or TRBD2 for D (5 bases each). The V gene lost 5 bases and the J gene lost 9 bases, with 14 bases spanning the gap. Germline CDR1 MRHNA, CDR2 SNTAGT. The CDR3 length is 13 residues. The CDR3: CASSPDGAGEQFF. The CDR3 DNA sequence: TGTGCCAGCAGTCCGGACGGGGCAGGTGAGCAGTTCTTC.

This clonotype came up many times. The rearrangement joins TRBV6-2 or TRBV6-3 to TRBJ2-5, with 9 bases lining up with TRBD2. The CDR3 length is 12 residues. V dropped 6 bases and J dropped 8; count of bases not matched to a gene: 4. The germline gives CDR1 MNHEY, CDR2 SVGEGT. CDR3 amino acids: CASRKTSGTQYF. The CDR3 nucleotides read TGTGCCAGCAGAAAGACTAGCGGTACCCAGTACTTC.

This clonotype came up many times. The chain recombines TRBV7-9 with TRBJ1-4, with 11 bases that match TRBD1. V lost 4 bases and J lost 6; bases outside the gene matches: 4. The CDR3 contains 15 residues. Germline V CDR1 and CDR2: SEHNR, FQNEAQ (reference sequence). The CDR3 region is CASSYGQGADEKLFF. Written as DNA, the CDR3 is TGTGCCAGCAGCTACGGACAGGGGGCCGATGAAAAACTGTTTTTT.

To note about this clonotype: A much larger clone is a single base away; this may be a read error. The chain has TRBV15 and TRBJ2-1, with D unresolved. V lost 2 bases to trimming and J lost 8 bases, with 22 bases between them. The CDR3 has 17 residues. CDR1 is LNHNV and CDR2 is YYDKDF in the germline V gene (reference sequence). Here the CDR3 DNA reads TGTGCCACCAGCAGAAGACGGTACGGGCTAGAGTCTTATGAGCAGTTCTTC. Its protein product is CATSRRRYGLESYEQFF.

This clonotype was seen many times. This sequence joins TRBV4-3 and TRBJ1-2, with 8 bases aligning to TRBD1. J gave up 8 bases and V 0 bases, and 8 bases lay outside the gene matches. This CDR3 region has 15 residues. Germline V gene lookup returns CDR1 LGHNA and CDR2 YSLEER. The DNA for the CDR3 is TGCGCCAGCAGCCAAGAACGGACAGGGCGAAAAGGCTACACCTTC. Translated: CASSQERTGRKGYTF.

About this clonotype: A much larger clone lies one base from this, so it may be a read error. The chain couples TRBV29-1 to TRBJ2-1; 9 bases are a match to TRBD1. The CDR3 is made up of 13 amino acids. V lost 4 bases, J lost 10 bases, and 8 bases stayed unmatched. Germline CDR1 SQVTM, CDR2 ANQGSEA. The CDR3 loop reads CSVGMGQGYEQFF. CDR3 sequence (DNA): TGCAGCGTTGGCATGGGACAGGGCTACGAGCAGTTCTTC.

This clonotype was seen once. The V call is TRBV28, the J call TRBJ2-1, with 9 bases lining up with TRBD2. V shed 7 bases and J 4 bases; nucleotides not matched to a gene: 11. CDR1 and CDR2 from the germline V gene are MDHEN and SYDVKM. The CDR3 consists of 16 residues. CDR3 sequence: CASIGGRAEVYNEQFF. The CDR3 DNA reads TGTGCCAGCATTGGCGGGAGGGCCGAAGTATACAATGAGCAGTTCTTC.

This clonotype was seen ten or more times. The V call is TRBV5-1, the J call TRBJ1-2; 8 bases agree with TRBD1. J gave up 4 bases and V 2 bases, and 7 bases lay outside the gene matches. Germline V CDR1 and CDR2: SGHRS, YFSETQ. The CDR3 consists of 15 residues. CDR3 protein: CASSLGDRGIYGYTF. As DNA, the CDR3 is TGCGCCAGCAGCTTAGGAGACAGGGGCATCTATGGCTACACCTTC.

This clonotype was counted at least ten times. The chain combines TRBV28 with TRBJ1-5; D not certain. V lost 3 bases, J lost 6 bases, and 12 bases lay in between. The CDR3 loop spans 14 amino acids. Germline V gene data show CDR1 as MDHEN and CDR2 as SYDVKM. The CDR3 DNA reads TGTGCCAGCAGTTTGGGCCAGGTGGGTCAGCCCCAGCATTTT. As protein: CASSLGQVGQPQHF.

This clonotype showed up just a few times. The V gene is TRBV7-9, the J gene TRBJ2-1; tentatively, D is TRBD1 (7 bases). Per germline, CDR1 SEHNR and CDR2 FQNEAQ (reference sequence). Trimming removed 5 bases at V and 9 bases at J, with 23 bases between. CDR3 length: 16 amino acids. The CDR3 loop reads CASSPRGQGGFSEQFF. The CDR3 DNA reads as TGTGCCAGCAGCCCCCGGGGGCAGGGGGGATTTAGTGAGCAGTTCTTC.

Many counts were recorded for this clonotype. The chain has TRBV7-9 and TRBJ1-1, with D unresolved. The CDR3 loop spans 13 amino acids. Germline CDR1 and CDR2: SEHNR and FQNEAQ (reference sequence). Trimming took off 0 bases at V and 6 bases at J, with 8 bases between the two ends. Here the CDR3 DNA reads TGTGCCAGCAGCTTAGCGCTCAGCGCTGAAGCTTTCTTT. The encoded protein is CASSLALSAEAFF.